Shown below are 31 T cell receptor beta chains from a single sample sequenced in a study of blood T cell repertoires in COVID-19 (dated by TCRdb to 2019 to 2021). To prepare the library, the immunoSEQ multiplex PCR assay was applied. Entries here come from immuneACCESS through TCRdb and include only in-frame sequences with V and J called. Some clones fail to appear in such tables; in the studies checked, an unresolved V gene covers under half of the shortfall, and the cause of the remainder is unknown. Present in this sample are 120,000 to 150,000 clones, 65% to 85% of which were seen just once. Of the sample, 10% to 15% falls within the top ten clones. What was sequenced was peripheral blood. These receptor sequences come from a man in his sixties with active or convalescent COVID-19.

CDR3 coding DNA: TGTGCCAGCAGCTTATGGGCGCAAGAGACCCAGTACTTC. Translation: CASSLWAQETQYF. This chain links TRBV7-3 with TRBJ2-5, with D unclear. The ends were cut back, 2 bases at V and 2 bases at J, with 6 bases in the middle. Germline V gene lookup returns CDR1 SGHTA and CDR2 FQGTGA. The CDR3 totals 13 residues.

V usage is TRBV27 and J usage is TRBJ2-1, with no clear D. Germline CDR1 is MNHEY and CDR2 is SMNVEV (reference sequence). The CDR3 runs to 14 residues. Trimming took 2 bases from V and 4 from J, leaving 9 bases between them. This CDR3 reads CASSLEHYYNEQFF. The DNA for the CDR3 is TGTGCCAGCAGTTTAGAGCACTATTACAATGAGCAGTTCTTC.

The gene calls are TRBV4-1 and TRBJ2-3; the D is unclear. The CDR3 has 17 residues. CDR1 and CDR2 (germline): MGHRA, YSYEKL. V was pared by 0 bases and J by 3 bases, with 16 bases between. The CDR3 nucleotides read TGCGCCAGCAGCCAAGATGGTGGAGCAGCCCCGACAGATACGCAGTATTTT. Translated: CASSQDGGAAPTDTQYF.

The DNA for the CDR3 is TGTGCCAGCTCATCTGGACTAGCGGGAGTTGGGCAGTACTTC. Its protein product is CASSSGLAGVGQYF. This chain uses TRBV18 with TRBJ2-7, with 13 bases matching TRBD2. V trimming: 5 bases; J trimming: 9 bases; junction bases outside the gene matches: 7. The CDR3 totals 14 residues. Germline loops: CDR1 KGHSH, CDR2 LQKENI. Full variable domain (remainder filled in from reference TRBV18 and TRBJ2-7): NAGVMQNPRHLVRRRGQEARLRCSPMKGHSHVYWYRQLPEEGLKFMVYLQKENIIDESGMPKERFSAEFPKEGPSILRIQQVVRGDSAAYFCASSSGLAGVGQYFGPGTRLTVT.

The chain joins TRBV3-1 (or the pseudogene TRBV3-2) to TRBJ2-3; the match to TRBD2 covers 8 bases. Germline V gene sequence: CDR1 LGHDT, CDR2 YNNKEL (reference sequence). J was trimmed by 4 bases and V by 4 bases; bases with no gene match: 13. This CDR3 comprises 17 residues. The CDR3 DNA follows: TGTGCCAGCAGCCCGGGCTTGAGCGGGAGTAGGGCAGATACGCAGTATTTT. Translation: CASSPGLSGSRADTQYF.

The CDR3 sequence is CASSPTNF. In nucleotides, the CDR3 is TGTGCCAGCAGCCCCACTAACTTC. The chain employs TRBV12-1 and TRBJ2-5; the D call of TRBD2 is as the table states it, not checked on the DNA. TRBV12-1 is labeled a pseudogene. The CDR3 has 8 residues.

V is TRBV7-2 and J is TRBJ2-3, with 7 positions matching TRBD2. The V gene end was trimmed by 5 bases and the J gene end by 6 bases; junction bases not matched to a gene: 8. The CDR3 consists of 14 residues. Germline-derived CDR1 and CDR2 are SGHTA and FQGNSA. The CDR3 sequence is CASSPRREWDTQYF. The CDR3 DNA reads TGTGCCAGCAGCCCCCGGCGGGAGTGGGATACGCAGTATTTT.

The rearrangement links TRBV27 to TRBJ2-3; 11 bases map to TRBD1. V shed 6 bases, J shed 4 bases, and the junction held 6 bases outside the gene matches. Germline CDR1 MNHEY, CDR2 SMNVEV (reference sequence). This CDR3 has 15 residues. CDR3 nucleotide sequence: TGTGCCAGCAGGAGCGGGACAGGGGGTCCAGATACGCAGTATTTT. It is translated as CASRSGTGGPDTQYF.

This chain links TRBV29-1 with TRBJ2-2, with D unresolved. V was trimmed by 4 bases and J by 4 bases, leaving 10 bases between them. CDR3 length: 13 amino acids. In germline, CDR1 is SQVTM, CDR2 ANQGSEA. Here the CDR3 reads CSVGATRTGELFF. In DNA, the CDR3 is TGCAGCGTTGGGGCCACCCGCACCGGGGAGCTGTTTTTT.

CDR3 nucleotide sequence: TGTGCCAGCAGCTTAGTCCCCCCCGGCGGGAGTTTCTACGAGCAGTACTTC. It codes for CASSLVPPGGSFYEQYF. The rearrangement joins TRBV7-6 to TRBJ2-7; 7 nucleotides align to TRBD2. With 1 base clipped from V and 3 bases from J, the junction kept 12 bases outside the gene matches. This CDR3 comprises 17 residues. Germline V lookup: CDR1 SGHVS, CDR2 FNYEAQ. The variable domain in full, completed from reference TRBV7-6 and TRBJ2-7, reads GAGVSQSPRYKVTKRGQDVALRCDPISGHVSLYWYRQALGQGPEFLTYFNYEAQQDKSGLPNDRFSAERPEGSISTLTIQRTEQRDSAMYRCASSLVPPGGSFYEQYFGPGTRLTVT.

This clone was counted once. The chain is built from TRBV9 and TRBJ2-1, with a possible D match to TRBD1 (5 bases). The V end lost 0 bases, the J end lost 5 bases, and 12 bases lay between the germline ends. The CDR3 runs 15 residues. CDR1 is SGDLS and CDR2 is YYNGEE in the germline V gene. The CDR3: CASSVATGFHNEQFF. The CDR3 DNA sequence: TGTGCCAGCAGCGTAGCTACAGGTTTCCACAATGAGCAGTTCTTC.

The gene calls are TRBV7-3 and TRBJ2-1; 8 bases line up with TRBD2. Germline CDR1 and CDR2: SGHTA and FQGTGA. V shed 4 bases, J shed 2 bases, and the junction held 7 bases outside the gene matches. The CDR3 has 16 amino acids. CDR3 DNA sequence: TGTGCCAGCAGCTCCAGCACGGGGGGGCCCTACAATGAGCAGTTCTTC. This gives the protein CASSSSTGGPYNEQFF.

The V and J genes are TRBV16 and TRBJ2-5, with D hard to call. The germline V gene has CDR1 KGHSY and CDR2 FQNENV. The V end was cut by 5 bases, the J end by 2 bases, with 9 bases between. CDR3 length: 13 residues. The CDR3 DNA reads as TGTGCCAGCAGCTTCACAGATCAAGAGACCCAGTACTTC. It yields the protein CASSFTDQETQYF.

This chain connects TRBV18 to TRBJ2-5, with 7 bases identical to TRBD1. CDR3 length: 14 residues. V dropped 0 bases and J dropped 3; count of bases not matched to a gene: 1. CDR1 and CDR2 (germline): KGHSH, LQKENI. CDR3 DNA sequence: TGTGCCAGCTCACCACCGGGACAGAAAGAGACCCAGTACTTC. This translates into CASSPPGQKETQYF. The whole variable domain, filled in from reference TRBV18 and TRBJ2-5, reads NAGVMQNPRHLVRRRGQEARLRCSPMKGHSHVYWYRQLPEEGLKFMVYLQKENIIDESGMPKERFSAEFPKEGPSILRIQQVVRGDSAAYFCASSPPGQKETQYFGPGTRLLVL.

This chain links TRBV30 with TRBJ2-2; D is ambiguous. Germline V gene data show CDR1 as GTSNPN and CDR2 as SVGIG (reference sequence). The length of the CDR3 is 14 residues. Trimming took 0 bases from V and 6 from J, leaving 11 bases between them. CDR3 loop: CAWSVNVSPGELFF. CDR3 DNA: TGTGCCTGGAGTGTAAATGTATCCCCCGGGGAGCTGTTTTTT. The full variable domain, completed using reference TRBV30 and TRBJ2-2, is SQTIHQWPATLVQPVGSPLSLECTVEGTSNPNLYWYRQAAGRGLQLLFYSVGIGQISSEVPQNLSASRPQDRQFILSSKKLLLSDSGFYLCAWSVNVSPGELFFGEGSRLTVL.

The chain joins TRBV6-2 or TRBV6-3 to TRBJ1-5, with D hard to call. The CDR3 consists of 13 residues. Trimming shortened V by 2 bases and J by 7 bases, and 9 bases separated the two germline ends. The germline V gene encodes CDR1 MNHEY and CDR2 SVGEGT. This chain's CDR3 is CASSYEALQPQHF. In DNA, the CDR3 is TGTGCCAGCAGTTACGAGGCCTTACAGCCCCAGCATTTT.

The CDR3 nucleotides read TGTGCCACCAGTGACCGGGACAGGGGCTACACAGATACGCAGTATTTT. Translation: CATSDRDRGYTDTQYF. This chain links TRBV24-1 with TRBJ2-3; 10 bases are a match to TRBD1. V dropped 4 bases and J dropped 2; count of bases not matched to a gene: 5. Looked up from germline, CDR1 is KGHDR and CDR2 is SFDVKD. CDR3 length equals 16 residues.

The chain joins TRBV21-1 to TRBJ2-7; the table's D call of TRBD1 was not tested on the DNA. TRBV21-1 has pseudogene status. The CDR3 spans 16 residues. The CDR3 nucleotides read TGTGCCAGCAGCAAAGGGAAGGACAGGCCTGCCTACGAGCAGTACTTC. This sequence encodes CASSKGKDRPAYEQYF.

This clone has just a few counts. CDR3 in amino acids: CASSEPGGRAYEQYF. In nucleotides, the CDR3 is TGTGCCAGCAGCGAGCCGGGGGGGCGGGCCTACGAGCAGTACTTC. The gene calls are TRBV4-2 and TRBJ2-7, with 8 nucleotides matching TRBD2. The V and J ends lost 5 bases and 2 bases, in that order; junction bases with no gene match: 8. The CDR3 consists of 15 residues. Germline loops: CDR1 LGHNA, CDR2 YNFKEQ.

This clone is a singleton in its sample. This chain connects TRBV5-1 to TRBJ2-5; 7 bases line up with TRBD1. The CDR3 covers 15 residues. The germline V gene has CDR1 SGHRS and CDR2 YFSETQ. The ends lost 1 base at V and 3 bases at J; junction bases unmatched: 6. The CDR3 loop is CASSLSGTVEETQYF. CDR3 DNA: TGCGCCAGCAGCTTGTCCGGGACAGTTGAAGAGACCCAGTACTTC. Full variable domain (remainder filled in from reference TRBV5-1 and TRBJ2-5): KAGVTQTPRYLIKTRGQQVTLSCSPISGHRSVSWYQQTPGQGLQFLFEYFSETQRNKGNFPGRFSGRQFSNSRSEMNVSTLELGDSALYLCASSLSGTVEETQYFGPGTRLLVL.

The chain recombines TRBV30 with TRBJ1-5, with D uncertain. This CDR3 comprises 14 residues. Germline CDR1 reads GTSNPN; CDR2 reads SVGIG (reference sequence). Trimming removed 2 bases from V and 9 bases from J, with 17 bases in between. The CDR3 region has the DNA TGTGCCTGGAGTACTCCGGGAACTTTGTTGCCCCAGCATTTT. Translation: CAWSTPGTLLPQHF.

This clone was counted once. The chain is built from TRBV9 and TRBJ1-2, with D unclear. Trimming cost V 3 bases and J 0 bases, with 12 bases left between them. This CDR3 has 15 residues. CDR1 SGDLS and CDR2 YYNGEE come from the germline V gene. The CDR3 loop is CASSAHSAANYGYTF. CDR3 nucleotides: TGTGCCAGCAGCGCCCACAGTGCAGCTAACTATGGCTACACCTTC.

The chain couples TRBV19 to TRBJ1-1; TRBD1 matches 8 bases. The germline V gene encodes CDR1 LNHDA and CDR2 SQIVND (reference sequence). V trimming: 6 bases; J trimming: 1 base; junction bases outside the gene matches: 7. This CDR3 spans 15 amino acids. The CDR3: CASSLTGTGNTEAFF. The CDR3 coding sequence is TGTGCCAGTAGCCTAACCGGGACAGGGAACACTGAAGCTTTCTTT.

The chain employs TRBV7-3 and TRBJ2-3; 7 bases are a match to TRBD2. The germline CDR1 and CDR2 sequences are SGHTA and FQGTGA. The length of the CDR3 is 12 residues. Trimming cost V 4 bases and J 6 bases; bases outside gene matches: 1. The CDR3: CASSSLADTQYF. In DNA form, the CDR3 reads TGTGCCAGCAGCTCACTAGCGGATACGCAGTATTTT.

This chain connects TRBV28 to TRBJ2-2; 7 bases map to TRBD2. This CDR3 contains 14 residues. With V trimmed by 8 bases and J by 5 bases, 8 bases remained unmatched. Germline V lookup: CDR1 MDHEN, CDR2 SYDVKM. DNA of the CDR3: TGTGCCAGCCTCCCCGGGGGAGGGACCGGGGAGCTGTTTTTT. This translates into CASLPGGGTGELFF.

The chain recombines TRBV7-9 with TRBJ2-3; 7 bases match TRBD2. The V gene's germline CDR1 is SEHNR and CDR2 FQNEAQ (reference sequence). This CDR3 has 18 residues. Trimming at V came to 1 base and at J to 0 bases, leaving 10 bases not matched to a gene. The chain's CDR3 is CASSLDTSATPSTDTQYF. The CDR3 region has the DNA TGTGCCAGCAGCTTAGATACTAGCGCAACCCCTAGCACAGATACGCAGTATTTT. Based on the CDR3 plus reference TRBV7-9 and TRBJ2-3, the full variable domain is DTGVSQNPRHKITKRGQNVTFRCDPISEHNRLYWYRQTLGQGPEFLTYFQNEAQLEKSRLLSDRFSAERPKGSFSTLEIQRTEQGDSAMYLCASSLDTSATPSTDTQYFGPGTRLTVL.

The V gene is TRBV19, the J gene TRBJ1-2; possible D gene TRBD1, 5 bases. The CDR3 is 13 residues long. From germline, CDR1 is LNHDA and CDR2 SQIVND (reference sequence). V was pared by 4 bases and J by 8 bases, with 14 bases between. The CDR3: CASSRQRLGGYTF. CDR3 bases: TGTGCCAGTAGTAGACAGCGACTTGGCGGCTACACCTTC.

This chain uses TRBV12-3 or TRBV12-4 with TRBJ2-3; D unresolved. The CDR3 spans 12 residues. With 1 base removed from V and 8 bases from J, the gap between germline ends came to 7 bases. In DNA form, the CDR3 reads TGTGCCAGCAGTTTAGGGTACACTACGCAGTATTTT. Protein product: CASSLGYTTQYF.

The chain is built from TRBV4-3 and TRBJ2-1; D is uncertain. CDR1 and CDR2 from the germline V gene are LGHNA and YSLEER. V was clipped by 3 bases and J by 9 bases, with 12 bases between them. There are 13 residues in the CDR3. The CDR3 loop reads CASSQTSLGEQFF. CDR3 DNA: TGCGCCAGCAGCCAGACGAGTCTAGGTGAGCAGTTCTTC.

Turning to this clone: Other nucleotide sequences in the sample specify the same CDR3. This chain links TRBV19 with TRBJ2-1; D is possibly TRBD1 (6 bases). Looked up from germline, CDR1 is LNHDA and CDR2 is SQIVND (reference sequence). CDR3 length: 13 amino acids. V was pared by 6 bases and J by 4 bases, with 10 bases between. The CDR3 DNA is TGTGCCAGTAGCACAGGGAATTACAATGAGCAGTTCTTC. It translates to CASSTGNYNEQFF.

This sequence joins TRBV7-9 and TRBJ2-7; the D gene is possibly TRBD2 (5 bases). In germline, CDR1 is SEHNR, CDR2 FQNEAQ (reference sequence). Deletions cut 5 bases from V and 0 bases from J, with 11 bases between. The CDR3 length is 14 residues. Written as DNA, the CDR3 is TGTGCCAGCAGCCTGGACTCGAGCTCCTACGAGCAGTACTTC. Amino acid sequence: CASSLDSSSYEQYF. The full variable domain, in which reference TRBV7-9 and TRBJ2-7 provide the parts outside the CDR3, is DTGVSQNPRHKITKRGQNVTFRCDPISEHNRLYWYRQTLGQGPEFLTYFQNEAQLEKSRLLSDRFSAERPKGSFSTLEIQRTEQGDSAMYLCASSLDSSSYEQYFGPGTRLTVT.